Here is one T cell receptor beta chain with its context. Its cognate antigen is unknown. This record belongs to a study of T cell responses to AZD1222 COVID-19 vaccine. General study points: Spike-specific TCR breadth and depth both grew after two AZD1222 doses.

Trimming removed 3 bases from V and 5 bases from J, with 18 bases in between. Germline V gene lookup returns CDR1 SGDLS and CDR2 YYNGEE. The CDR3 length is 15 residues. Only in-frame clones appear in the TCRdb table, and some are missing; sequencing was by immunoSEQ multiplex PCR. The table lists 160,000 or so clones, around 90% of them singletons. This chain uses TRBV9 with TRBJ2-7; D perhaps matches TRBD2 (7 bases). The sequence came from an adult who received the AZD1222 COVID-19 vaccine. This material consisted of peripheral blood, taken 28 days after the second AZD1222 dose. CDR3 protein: CASSARGGAEDEQYF. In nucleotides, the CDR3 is TGTGCCAGCAGCGCCCGAGGGGGGGCGGAAGACGAGCAGTACTTC.